The entry below describes one T cell receptor beta chain. As yet, its antigen is unknown. The record originates from a study of cytomegalovirus exposure and HLA in healthy donors. Study-wide context: Falling in the Caucasian-associated ancestry cluster were about four fifths of approximately 410 genotyped donors.

Germline lookup yields CDR1 SQVTM and CDR2 ANQGSEA. The CDR3 length is 11 residues. V lost 7 bases to trimming and J lost 8 bases, with 12 bases between them. Primers included in the PCR were 60 Vbeta and 13 Jbeta primers. Method: immunoSEQ multiplex PCR; TCRdb's copy keeps in-frame clones and lacks some. Of around 94,000 clones listed, roughly three quarters are singletons. Study observations and caveats: The number of N-insertions in an Asian-associated ancestry cluster was reportedly below the 666-donor mean in a later analysis. Immune exposure information comprised only CMV serostatus. The study recorded 150 to 200 TCR beta chains that were cytomegalovirus-associated.

This clonotype originated in a male donor in good health and CMV-seropositive. The chain joins TRBV29-1 to TRBJ2-1; a weak D match, TRBD2 (5 bases). Material for sequencing was PBMCs. CDR3 nucleotides: TGCAGCGCTGAGGGCATGGATGAGCAGTTCTTC. Amino acids: CSAEGMDEQFF.